The 27 T cell receptor beta chains listed next were all sequenced from one sample in a study of OX40 agonist ivuxolimab in advanced cancers. The data were produced by immunoSEQ multiplex PCR, yet TCRdb's version contains in-frame clones alone and is incomplete. The sample lists approximately 73,000 clones; around 90% were seen once. Sequencing was performed on CD4+ or CD8+ T cells sorted from blood, taken in a trial of the OX40 agonist ivuxolimab. These receptors were obtained from an adult with an advanced solid tumor such as melanoma, head and neck, liver or kidney cancer.

V usage is TRBV2 and J usage is TRBJ2-7; 8 bases map to TRBD1. Germline V gene data show CDR1 as SNHLY and CDR2 as FYNNEI. Germline trimming cut 7 bases from V and 0 bases from J; bases unmatched to any gene: 8. The CDR3 is 15 residues long. CDR3 loop: CASNLRTGSSYEQYF. The CDR3 region has the DNA TGTGCCAGCAATCTGAGGACAGGGAGCTCCTACGAGCAGTACTTC.

This chain uses TRBV11-2 with TRBJ2-3; 8 nucleotides align to TRBD1. The length of the CDR3 is 16 residues. The trim removed 5 bases at V and 1 base at J, leaving 8 bases unmatched. The germline gives CDR1 SGHAT, CDR2 FQNNGV. The CDR3 region is CASSPLRGRGTDTQYF. Written as DNA, the CDR3 is TGTGCCAGCAGCCCTCTCAGGGGGCGAGGCACAGATACGCAGTATTTT.

This clone has a handful of counts. The chain carries TRBV19 and TRBJ1-1; no clear D. The CDR3 spans 13 residues. Germline lookup yields CDR1 LNHDA and CDR2 SQIVND (reference sequence). The V end lost 3 bases, the J end lost 5 bases, and 10 bases lay between the germline ends. The CDR3 sequence is CASSMKVETEAFF. Written as DNA, the CDR3 is TGTGCCAGTAGTATGAAAGTGGAGACTGAAGCTTTCTTT.

CDR3 bases: TGTGCCAGCAGTGGATACTCTACAGGGGCGAGCTCCTACGAGCAGTACTTC. Translating it yields CASSGYSTGASSYEQYF. The rearrangement uses TRBV6-1 and TRBJ2-7, with 7 bases fitting TRBD1. CDR1 and CDR2 from the germline V gene are MNHNS and SASEGT. The CDR3 runs to 17 residues. The junction had 12 bases not matched to a gene; V was cut back by 4 bases and J by 0 bases.

The chain joins TRBV27 to TRBJ2-7; 9 bases line up with TRBD1. This CDR3 is built from 15 residues. Germline CDR1 and CDR2: MNHEY and SMNVEV (reference sequence). V was pared by 8 bases and J by 3 bases, with 11 bases of the junction left unmatched. The chain's CDR3 is CASSNTGTGIYEQYF. CDR3 in DNA: TGTGCCAGCTCGAACACCGGGACAGGGATCTACGAGCAGTACTTC.

The genes are TRBV9 and TRBJ1-1; D unclear. This CDR3 comprises 14 residues. Looked up from germline, CDR1 is SGDLS and CDR2 is YYNGEE. Between the trimmed V and J ends, which lost 3 bases and 0 bases, there was a span of 9 bases. The CDR3 sequence is CASSADGLNTEAFF. The CDR3 DNA follows: TGTGCCAGCAGCGCGGACGGCTTGAACACTGAAGCTTTCTTT.

The chain couples TRBV27 to TRBJ2-5; TRBD1 aligns across 8 bases. The V gene's germline CDR1 is MNHEY and CDR2 SMNVEV (reference sequence). The CDR3 is made up of 13 amino acids. V gave up 6 bases and J gave up 8 bases; unmatched junction bases: 8. The CDR3 loop reads CASSWDRRGTQYF. CDR3 coding DNA: TGTGCCAGCAGCTGGGACAGGCGAGGTACCCAGTACTTC.

The gene calls are TRBV5-5 and TRBJ2-3; no firm D call. In germline, CDR1 is SGHKS, CDR2 YYEKEE (reference sequence). The CDR3 spans 14 residues. Trimming took 9 bases from V and 1 from J, leaving 15 bases between them. This CDR3 reads CATRREIGTDTQYF. CDR3 nucleotide sequence: TGTGCCACGAGAAGAGAGATTGGCACAGATACGCAGTATTTT. The full variable domain, its missing parts supplied by reference TRBV5-5 and TRBJ2-3, is DAGVTQSPTHLIKTRGQQVTLRCSPISGHKSVSWYQQVLGQGPQFIFQYYEKEERGRGNFPDRFSARQFPNYSSELNVNALLLGDSALYLCATRREIGTDTQYFGPGTRLTVL.

The chain is built from TRBV4-2 and TRBJ2-3; 8 nucleotides line up with TRBD2. The CDR3 has 15 residues. The germline gives CDR1 LGHNA, CDR2 YNFKEQ. V was clipped by 4 bases and J by 5 bases; unmatched bases: 8. CDR3 sequence (DNA): TGTGCCAGCAGCCTCGGACTAGCCGGCATAGATACGCAGTATTTT. It encodes CASSLGLAGIDTQYF.

The gene calls are TRBV9 and TRBJ1-1, with TRBD1 matching over 9 bases. After removal of 3 bases from V and 7 bases from J, the junction contained 1 base not matched to a gene. The CDR3 is 12 residues long. Germline V CDR1 and CDR2: SGDLS, YYNGEE. CDR3 sequence: CASSGQGDEAFF. In DNA, the CDR3 is TGTGCCAGCAGCGGACAGGGGGATGAAGCTTTCTTT.

To note about this clone: At one end the junction does not follow the germline gene, possibly because of a read error. The chain has TRBV29-1 and TRBJ2-1; 10 positions match TRBD1. This CDR3 contains 15 residues. The germline gives CDR1 SQVTM, CDR2 ANQGSEA. The CDR3 nucleotides are TGCAGCGTGGAAGGGACAGGGGAGGTATACAATGAGCAGTTCTTC. Its translation is CSVEGTGEVYNEQFF.

The V call is TRBV27, the J call TRBJ2-1; 14 bases align to TRBD2. The ends lost 4 bases at V and 9 bases at J; junction bases unmatched: 8. Germline CDR1 and CDR2: MNHEY and SMNVEV (reference sequence). CDR3 length equals 16 residues. CDR3 sequence: CASSSRGLAGVVEQFF. In DNA form, the CDR3 reads TGTGCCAGCAGTTCCAGGGGACTAGCGGGAGTGGTTGAGCAGTTCTTC.

This chain links TRBV27 with TRBJ1-1; D possibly corresponds to TRBD1 (5 bases). In germline, CDR1 is MNHEY, CDR2 SMNVEV (reference sequence). Trimming stripped 2 bases from V and 2 bases from J, with 12 bases between. The length of the CDR3 is 15 residues. The CDR3 DNA reads as TGTGCCAGCAGTTTAAGAGGGGAAGCTAACACTGAAGCTTTCTTT. It codes for CASSLRGEANTEAFF.

CDR3 sequence reads: CASSPGTFNGYTF. DNA for the CDR3: TGTGCCAGCAGTCCCGGGACGTTCAATGGCTACACCTTC. This chain joins TRBV6-6 and TRBJ1-2, with D possibly TRBD1 on 5 matching bases. Germline V gives CDR1 MNHNY, CDR2 SVGAGI (reference sequence). Trimming shortened V by 5 bases and J by 6 bases, and 13 bases separated the two germline ends. The CDR3 runs 13 residues.

This rearrangement joins TRBV5-1 to TRBJ1-2, with D perhaps TRBD1 (5 bases). The CDR3 covers 13 residues. The V end lost 1 base, the J end lost 4 bases, and 8 bases lay between the germline ends. CDR1 is SGHRS and CDR2 is YFSETQ in the germline V gene. The CDR3 DNA sequence: TGCGCCAGCAGCTTGAGCGGGGGCTATGGCTACACCTTC. Protein product: CASSLSGGYGYTF.

The rearrangement joins TRBV19 to TRBJ1-5; possibly TRBD1 for D (5 bases). The length of the CDR3 is 12 residues. CDR1 is LNHDA, CDR2 SQIVND, per germline (reference sequence). V lost 3 bases and J lost 7, with 7 bases in between. In nucleotides, the CDR3 is TGTGCCAGTAGTATCCGGGGGCAGCCCCAGCATTTT. This codes for CASSIRGQPQHF.

The rearrangement joins TRBV9 to TRBJ2-7, with D possibly matching TRBD1 (6 bases). Germline V CDR1 and CDR2: SGDLS, YYNGEE. V lost 4 bases to trimming and J lost 4 bases, with 21 bases between them. The CDR3 loop spans 16 amino acids. The chain's CDR3 is CASSSNRDTGSYEQYF. For the CDR3, the DNA is TGTGCCAGCAGCTCAAACCGGGACACTGGCTCTTACGAGCAGTACTTC.

The chain links TRBV4-1 to TRBJ2-7; 13 positions agree with TRBD2. The J segment lost 1 base and the V segment lost 4 bases, leaving 4 bases of the junction unmatched. CDR1 and CDR2 (germline): MGHRA, YSYEKL. The CDR3 contains 16 residues. The CDR3 sequence is CASSLGLAGVSYEQYF. In DNA form, the CDR3 reads TGCGCCAGCAGCCTTGGACTAGCGGGAGTTTCCTACGAGCAGTACTTC.

The chain couples TRBV13 to TRBJ2-5; 13 nucleotides agree with TRBD2. V lost 5 bases, J lost 5 bases, and 14 bases stayed unmatched. The CDR3 spans 18 residues. Germline lookup yields CDR1 PRHDT and CDR2 FYEKMQ (reference sequence). CDR3 loop: CASSTRTSGSLRGETQYF. In nucleotides, the CDR3 is TGTGCCAGCAGCACACGGACTAGCGGGAGCTTGAGGGGGGAGACCCAGTACTTC.

This chain links TRBV9 with TRBJ2-1, with 7 bases aligning to TRBD2. The trim removed 3 bases at V and 6 bases at J, leaving 9 bases unmatched. The CDR3 covers 15 residues. Germline assignment: CDR1 SGDLS and CDR2 YYNGEE. CDR3 DNA sequence: TGTGCCAGCAGCGCCGTGGGACTACTGTCCAATGAGCAGTTCTTC. As protein: CASSAVGLLSNEQFF.

The genes are TRBV13 and TRBJ2-7, with D possibly being TRBD1 (6 bases). Germline lookup yields CDR1 PRHDT and CDR2 FYEKMQ (reference sequence). The V end was cut by 0 bases, the J end by 3 bases, with 18 bases between. The CDR3 covers 17 residues. CDR3 loop: CASSLGQGPGPHYEQYF. CDR3 coding DNA: TGTGCCAGCAGCTTAGGACAGGGACCCGGCCCTCACTACGAGCAGTACTTC.

The rearrangement links TRBV6-6 to TRBJ2-7, with D perhaps TRBD1 (6 bases). The germline gives CDR1 MNHNY, CDR2 SVGAGI (reference sequence). This CDR3 has 13 residues. The V end was cut by 2 bases, the J end by 7 bases, with 12 bases between. In DNA form, the CDR3 reads TGTGCCAGCAGTTACCAGGACCAGGGGGAGCAGTACTTC. As protein: CASSYQDQGEQYF.

This clone was detected once. The chain joins TRBV7-6 to TRBJ2-7; D is perhaps TRBD1 or TRBD2 (6 bases each). CDR3 length equals 17 residues. The ends were cut back, 1 base at V and 4 bases at J, with 20 bases in the middle. Germline V CDR1 and CDR2: SGHVS, FNYEAQ. The CDR3: CASSLGAGAAGLYEQYF. Here the CDR3 DNA reads TGTGCCAGCAGCTTAGGGGCAGGGGCCGCGGGGTTGTACGAGCAGTACTTC. Full variable domain (missing parts from reference TRBV7-6 and TRBJ2-7): GAGVSQSPRYKVTKRGQDVALRCDPISGHVSLYWYRQALGQGPEFLTYFNYEAQQDKSGLPNDRFSAERPEGSISTLTIQRTEQRDSAMYRCASSLGAGAAGLYEQYFGPGTRLTVT.

CDR3: CASSYDTTNEKLFF. For the CDR3, the DNA is TGTGCCAGCAGCTACGATACAACTAATGAAAAACTGTTTTTT. The rearrangement uses TRBV7-9 and TRBJ1-4, with no clear D. Germline V gives CDR1 SEHNR, CDR2 FQNEAQ (reference sequence). Deletions cut 4 bases from V and 0 bases from J, with 6 bases between. The CDR3 loop spans 14 amino acids. The full variable domain, rest sourced from reference TRBV7-9 and TRBJ1-4, is DTGVSQNPRHKITKRGQNVTFRCDPISEHNRLYWYRQTLGQGPEFLTYFQNEAQLEKSRLLSDRFSAERPKGSFSTLEIQRTEQGDSAMYLCASSYDTTNEKLFFGSGTQLSVL.

The chain uses TRBV27 and TRBJ2-7; TRBD1 matches at 7 bases. The CDR3 runs 15 residues. Trimming at V came to 5 bases and at J to 6 bases, leaving 13 bases not matched to a gene. CDR1 and CDR2 (germline): MNHEY, SMNVEV (reference sequence). CDR3 sequence: CASSSSTGRLSEQYF. The DNA for the CDR3 is TGTGCCAGCAGTAGCTCGACAGGGAGACTAAGCGAGCAGTACTTC.

The chain carries TRBV11-2 and TRBJ2-2; unclear D gene. V lost 3 bases, J lost 0 bases, and 8 bases lay in between. Germline V gives CDR1 SGHAT, CDR2 FQNNGV. The CDR3 contains 15 residues. CDR3: CASSFTRPNTGELFF. CDR3 DNA: TGTGCCAGCAGCTTCACCCGCCCGAACACCGGGGAGCTGTTTTTT.

This clone was seen once. The chain uses TRBV29-1 and TRBJ2-3, with D uncertain. Germline CDR1 SQVTM, CDR2 ANQGSEA. V lost 4 bases and J 6 bases, leaving 11 bases between the germline ends. The CDR3 spans 12 residues. The CDR3 loop reads CSVGYLQDTQYF. In DNA form, the CDR3 reads TGCAGCGTTGGATATCTTCAGGATACGCAGTATTTT.